Reported below is one T cell receptor (beta chain). V was trimmed by 6 bases and J by 1 base, leaving 12 bases between them. The germline CDR1 and CDR2 sequences are SNHLY and FYNNEI. This CDR3 spans 14 amino acids. The data were taken from a study of blood T cell repertoires in COVID-19. Study details: Sample material is recorded as cDNA or gDNA derived from T cells, B-cell-depleted T cells, or PBMCs.

In the original workflow: How many nucleated cells were present was estimated from reference gene primer amplification. Sequenced by immunoSEQ multiplex PCR; TCRdb stores in-frame clones only, minus some. The DNA was the basis for D and trimming; V, J and clone size are from that table. Counted here are 350,000 to 400,000 clones, roughly nine tenths occurring once; the ten biggest clones make up around 3%. The sequenced material came from peripheral blood. V usage is TRBV2 and J usage is TRBJ1-1; a weak D match, TRBD1 (6 bases). The TCR comes from a woman under 40 with COVID-19, enrolled during active disease. The CDR3 loop is CASSNRVRNTEAFF. CDR3 nucleotide sequence: TGTGCCAGCAGCAACAGGGTTCGGAACACTGAAGCTTTCTTT.